These 29 T cell receptor beta chains came from one sample sequenced in a study of T cell responses to AZD1222 COVID-19 vaccine. This table comes from immunoSEQ multiplex PCR, and its TCRdb copy is limited to in-frame clones, with some not included. Of about 86,000 clones listed, almost 90% are singletons. Sequences were derived from peripheral blood, sampled 28 days after the second AZD1222 dose. These receptors were obtained from an adult who received the AZD1222 COVID-19 vaccine.

In the case of this clone: Other nucleotide sequences in the sample specify the same CDR3. The V call is TRBV5-1, the J call TRBJ1-3; the D is unclear. The CDR3 has 14 residues. In germline, CDR1 is SGHRS, CDR2 YFSETQ. The ends were cut back, 4 bases at V and 0 bases at J, with 8 bases in the middle. The CDR3 DNA is TGCGCCAGCAGCCTGGCGGCCTCTGGAAACACCATATATTTT. Residues: CASSLAASGNTIYF.

This clone was observed once. The rearrangement uses TRBV4-3 and TRBJ2-1; the D gene could be TRBD1 or TRBD2 (5 bases each). V lost 4 bases to trimming and J lost 0 bases, with 19 bases between them. The CDR3 covers 18 residues. CDR1 LGHNA and CDR2 YSLEER come from the germline V gene. The CDR3: CASSRTLRGASSYNEQFF. The CDR3 coding sequence is TGCGCCAGCAGCCGGACCCTTAGGGGAGCGAGCTCCTACAATGAGCAGTTCTTC.

This rearrangement joins TRBV2 to TRBJ2-2; TRBD2 aligns across 7 bases. CDR1 is SNHLY, CDR2 FYNNEI, per germline. There are 15 residues in the CDR3. The V gene end was trimmed by 3 bases and the J gene end by 4 bases; junction bases not matched to a gene: 5. The CDR3 DNA is TGTGCCAGCAGTGAGCGCGGGAGTCTCACCGGGGAGCTGTTTTTT. Amino acid sequence: CASSERGSLTGELFF. Supplemented by reference TRBV2 and TRBJ2-2, the full variable domain reads EPEVTQTPSHQVTQMGQEVILRCVPISNHLYFYWYRQILGQKVEFLVSFYNNEISEKSEIFDDQFSVERPDGSNFTLKIRSTKLEDSAMYFCASSERGSLTGELFFGEGSRLTVL.

The V gene is TRBV3-1 (or the pseudogene TRBV3-2), the J gene TRBJ1-1; no reliable D call. CDR1 and CDR2 (germline): LGHDT, YNNKEL (reference sequence). The V end was cut by 1 base, the J end by 7 bases, with 13 bases between. This CDR3 comprises 14 residues. CDR3 region: CASSQALAGFEAFF. The CDR3 DNA sequence: TGTGCCAGCAGCCAAGCTCTTGCCGGGTTTGAAGCTTTCTTT.

V and J are TRBV6-5 and TRBJ1-5; D is possibly TRBD1 (5 bases). The ends were cut back, 6 bases at V and 1 base at J, with 13 bases in the middle. This CDR3 region has 15 residues. Germline CDR1 MNHEY, CDR2 SVGAGI. The CDR3 sequence is CASRRDVYSNQPQHF. The CDR3 DNA reads TGTGCCAGCAGGAGGGACGTTTACAGCAATCAGCCCCAGCATTTT.

J is TRBJ1-1 and V is TRBV5-5; tentatively, D is TRBD1 (6 bases). The CDR3 loop spans 16 amino acids. The germline V gene has CDR1 SGHKS and CDR2 YYEKEE (reference sequence). With 7 bases removed from V and 0 bases from J, the gap between germline ends came to 19 bases. This chain's CDR3 is CASQFYKGGMNTEAFF. The CDR3 DNA reads as TGTGCCAGCCAGTTTTATAAGGGGGGAATGAACACTGAAGCTTTCTTT.

CDR3 in amino acids: CASSYSPDTQYF. CDR3 bases: TGTGCCAGCAGTTACTCGCCAGATACGCAGTATTTT. The genes are TRBV6-6 and TRBJ2-3; D unresolved. The CDR3 loop spans 12 amino acids. V was cut by 0 bases and J by 4 bases, with 2 bases left in between. Germline V CDR1 and CDR2: MNHNY, SVGAGI (reference sequence).

V and J are TRBV6-1 and TRBJ1-3, with D maybe TRBD1 (6 bases). CDR3 length: 17 residues. Trimming pared 4 bases from V and 3 bases from J, leaving 19 bases between. Germline V lookup: CDR1 MNHNS, CDR2 SASEGT. CDR3: CASSVLSRGGYGNTIYF. CDR3 coding DNA: TGTGCCAGCAGTGTTCTTAGTCGAGGGGGATATGGAAACACCATATATTTT.

This clone has a handful of counts. The V gene is TRBV18, the J gene TRBJ2-3, with D possibly TRBD1 on 5 matching bases. Trimming shortened V by 6 bases and J by 6 bases, and 13 bases separated the two germline ends. Germline assignment: CDR1 KGHSH and CDR2 LQKENI. The CDR3 is made up of 13 amino acids. The chain's CDR3 is CASSAGAQDTQYF. The CDR3 DNA follows: TGTGCCAGCTCCGCTGGGGCACAGGATACGCAGTATTTT. Based on the CDR3 plus reference TRBV18 and TRBJ2-3, the full variable domain is NAGVMQNPRHLVRRRGQEARLRCSPMKGHSHVYWYRQLPEEGLKFMVYLQKENIIDESGMPKERFSAEFPKEGPSILRIQQVVRGDSAAYFCASSAGAQDTQYFGPGTRLTVL.

This chain joins TRBV6-4 and TRBJ2-3; D call uncertain. Germline V gene lookup returns CDR1 MRHNA and CDR2 SNTAGT. The germline V and J ends were trimmed by 2 bases and 2 bases, with 5 bases remaining between them. This CDR3 spans 13 amino acids. Here the CDR3 reads CASSDRVTDTQYF. In nucleotides, the CDR3 is TGTGCCAGCAGTGACAGGGTCACAGATACGCAGTATTTT.

The chain employs TRBV5-4 and TRBJ1-6; TRBD1 is a possible D gene (6 bases). V lost 4 bases and J lost 14, with 13 bases in between. Germline lookup yields CDR1 SGHNT and CDR2 YYREEE (reference sequence). The CDR3 consists of 12 residues. For the CDR3, the DNA is TGTGCCAGCAGCCCGCTCCAGGGGACCCTCCACTTT. Translation: CASSPLQGTLHF.

The chain recombines TRBV28 with TRBJ2-3; TRBD1 is a possible D gene (6 bases). V was shortened by 8 bases and J by 4 bases, with 10 bases between the two germline ends. The CDR3 extends over 12 amino acids. Germline V lookup: CDR1 MDHEN, CDR2 SYDVKM. The CDR3 protein is CASQGSSDTQYF. DNA of the CDR3: TGTGCCAGCCAGGGGAGCTCAGATACGCAGTATTTT.

V and J are TRBV6-2 or TRBV6-3 and TRBJ1-2; 8 nucleotides line up with TRBD1. The germline V gene has CDR1 MNHEY and CDR2 SVGEGT. CDR3 length: 17 residues. The V and J ends lost 5 bases and 8 bases, in that order; junction bases with no gene match: 19. The CDR3 DNA follows: TGTGCCAGCAGTCCACACCGACGGAAGGGACAGGCTCAGGGCTACACCTTC. It specifies CASSPHRRKGQAQGYTF.

The J gene is TRBJ2-7, the V gene TRBV2; 10 bases line up with TRBD1. The germline gives CDR1 SNHLY, CDR2 FYNNEI. Losses at the gene ends were 1 base for V and 0 bases for J; bases not matched to a gene: 0. This CDR3 region has 15 residues. The CDR3 here is CASSEGTGGSYEQYF. DNA for the CDR3: TGTGCCAGCAGTGAAGGGACAGGGGGCTCCTACGAGCAGTACTTC.

The chain links TRBV11-2 to TRBJ1-2; D is unresolved. Trimming took 1 base from V and 0 from J, leaving 6 bases between them. The CDR3 consists of 14 residues. The germline V gene encodes CDR1 SGHAT and CDR2 FQNNGV. DNA for the CDR3: TGTGCCAGCAGCTTAGTGTCAGCTAACTATGGCTACACCTTC. The encoded protein is CASSLVSANYGYTF.

The rearrangement joins TRBV19 to TRBJ2-7; 10 bases line up with TRBD1. V lost 5 bases, J lost 2 bases, and 6 bases stayed unmatched. Germline CDR1 LNHDA, CDR2 SQIVND (reference sequence). The CDR3 is 15 amino acids. CDR3 nucleotides: TGTGCCAGTAGTGCCGGGACAGGGGTCCCCTACGAGCAGTACTTC. It translates to CASSAGTGVPYEQYF.

The V and J genes are TRBV6-5 and TRBJ2-2, with 10 bases lining up with TRBD1. This CDR3 contains 15 residues. Germline-derived CDR1 and CDR2 are MNHEY and SVGAGI. The J segment lost 6 bases and the V segment lost 4 bases, leaving 5 bases of the junction unmatched. The CDR3 DNA follows: TGTGCCAGCAGTTCGGGACAGGGGTTTTCCGGGGAGCTGTTTTTT. Protein: CASSSGQGFSGELFF.

The chain links TRBV21-1 to TRBJ2-7; the D segment call TRBD1 is taken from the table without a DNA check. TRBV21-1 has pseudogene status. The CDR3 extends over 14 amino acids. The CDR3 reads CASSNTGCPYEQYF. In DNA form, the CDR3 reads TGTGCCAGCAGCAACACAGGGTGCCCCTACGAGCAGTACTTC.

The rearrangement links TRBV11-2 to TRBJ1-1; D is possibly TRBD1 (6 bases). The V gene's germline CDR1 is SGHAT and CDR2 FQNNGV. V was trimmed by 5 bases and J by 5 bases, leaving 18 bases between them. This CDR3 spans 15 amino acids. The CDR3 bases are TGTGCCAGCAGCGGCCCCAGGGGCGCGGCAACTGAAGCTTTCTTT. It encodes CASSGPRGAATEAFF.

The rearrangement uses TRBV12-5 and TRBJ2-5; 8 positions agree with TRBD2. Germline assignment: CDR1 LGHNT and CDR2 FRNRAP. This CDR3 comprises 15 residues. The ends lost 1 base at V and 5 bases at J; junction bases unmatched: 6. CDR3 sequence: CASGLGVAGTETQYF. The CDR3 coding sequence is TGTGCTAGTGGTTTGGGGGTAGCGGGAACTGAGACCCAGTACTTC.

The chain carries TRBV28 and TRBJ2-7, with D hard to call. CDR1 and CDR2 from the germline V gene are MDHEN and SYDVKM. The CDR3 sequence is 15 residues long. V shed 3 bases and J shed 0 bases, with 12 bases lying between them. This chain's CDR3 is CASSFQQTSSYEQYF. In DNA form, the CDR3 reads TGTGCCAGCAGTTTTCAGCAGACAAGCTCCTACGAGCAGTACTTC.

This chain links TRBV9 with TRBJ2-7; 10 nucleotides agree with TRBD1. This CDR3 is 14 amino acids long. With 3 bases clipped from V and 5 bases from J, the junction kept 5 bases outside the gene matches. Per the germline V gene, CDR1 is SGDLS and CDR2 is YYNGEE. The CDR3 region is CASSDGQGGHEQYF. CDR3 coding DNA: TGTGCCAGCAGCGACGGACAGGGGGGACACGAGCAGTACTTC. The full variable domain, its missing parts supplied by reference TRBV9 and TRBJ2-7, is DSGVTQTPKHLITATGQRVTLRCSPRSGDLSVYWYQQSLDQGLQFLIQYYNGEERAKGNILERFSAQQFPDLHSELNLSSLELGDSALYFCASSDGQGGHEQYFGPGTRLTVT.

The rearrangement joins TRBV6-2 or TRBV6-3 to TRBJ2-1, with a weak D call TRBD1 (5 bases). In germline, CDR1 is MNHEY, CDR2 SVGEGT. This CDR3 contains 13 residues. Trimming cost V 6 bases and J 6 bases, with 12 bases left between them. The CDR3 bases are TGTGCCAGCAGCCTTACAGGCGTCAATGAGCAGTTCTTC. It yields the protein CASSLTGVNEQFF.

The chain has TRBV4-2 and TRBJ2-2; 8 bases are a match to TRBD2. From germline, CDR1 is LGHNA and CDR2 YNFKEQ. The CDR3 is 18 residues long. The V segment lost 0 bases and the J segment 4 bases; nucleotides outside the gene matches: 10. DNA for the CDR3: TGTGCCAGCAGCCAAGAAAAAGGGCTAGCGGGCCGCACCGGGGAGCTGTTTTTT. Translation: CASSQEKGLAGRTGELFF.

This clone was seen only once. CDR3 amino acids: CAWSAGTGNYGYTF. CDR3 nucleotide sequence: TGTGCCTGGAGCGCCGGGACAGGCAACTATGGCTACACCTTC. The chain links TRBV30 to TRBJ1-2; 8 nucleotides align to TRBD1. This CDR3 is 14 amino acids long. Germline CDR1 and CDR2: GTSNPN and SVGIG (reference sequence). The V gene end was trimmed by 3 bases and the J gene end by 2 bases; junction bases not matched to a gene: 5.

The chain has TRBV6-1 and TRBJ1-5, with TRBD1 matching over 7 bases. Germline-derived CDR1 and CDR2 are MNHNS and SASEGT. The junction had 7 bases not matched to a gene; V was cut back by 11 bases and J by 3 bases. The CDR3 runs to 13 residues. As DNA, the CDR3 is TGTGCCGGGACGACAGGGTCCAATCAGCCCCAGCATTTT. It is translated as CAGTTGSNQPQHF.

The chain employs TRBV19 and TRBJ1-1; D gene uncertain. The germline CDR1 and CDR2 sequences are LNHDA and SQIVND (reference sequence). The CDR3 has 13 residues. V lost 5 bases, J lost 0 bases, and 7 bases lay in between. The CDR3 DNA reads as TGTGCCAGTAGTTTAAAGGTGAACACTGAAGCTTTCTTT. Protein: CASSLKVNTEAFF.

The table lists this clone with a few counts. The genes are TRBV29-1 and TRBJ1-1; D remains unclear. This CDR3 has 12 residues. The germline V gene encodes CDR1 SQVTM and CDR2 ANQGSEA. V gave up 6 bases and J gave up 5 bases, with 13 bases separating them. The CDR3 sequence: CSVLTWVTEAFF. In nucleotides, the CDR3 is TGCAGCGTACTAACTTGGGTTACTGAAGCTTTCTTT.

CDR3 in amino acids: CASSSDSSPYNEQFF. The CDR3 coding sequence is TGCGCCAGCAGCTCCGACTCCTCTCCCTACAATGAGCAGTTCTTC. This rearrangement joins TRBV4-1 to TRBJ2-1; D gene ambiguous. The V end was cut by 5 bases, the J end by 2 bases, with 13 bases between. The CDR3 spans 15 residues. Germline CDR1 reads MGHRA; CDR2 reads YSYEKL.